These 20 T cell receptor beta chains were sequenced from one sample in a study of siplizumab effects on memory and regulatory T cells (dated by TCRdb to between 2018 and 2021). The library was produced with the immunoSEQ multiplex PCR assay. In its TCRdb copy, this immuneACCESS table keeps in-frame sequences only and misses some clones. Where compared with another copy, unresolved V genes explain less than half of these, and the others have no known cause. For this sample there are tens of thousands of clones; roughly 85% appear just once. The ten largest clones capture approximately 3.4% of the sample. Specimen: memory CD4+ T cells sorted from blood. The cell subset or site label here, explained by the study, means: unstimulated CD4+ memory T cells. These receptors all stem from a human donor in good health.

This clone was seen only once. The chain recombines TRBV7-3 with TRBJ2-3; D unclear. Trimming removed 5 bases from V and 4 bases from J, with 7 bases in between. Germline lookup yields CDR1 SGHTA and CDR2 FQGTGA. This CDR3 is built from 12 residues. The CDR3 DNA reads as TGTGCCAGCAGCCAAAGGCCAGATACGCAGTATTTT. It specifies CASSQRPDTQYF.

The chain combines TRBV5-6 with TRBJ2-5, with D possibly TRBD1 on 6 matching bases. The V end lost 0 bases, the J end lost 3 bases, and 18 bases lay between the germline ends. CDR3 size: 17 residues. Germline lookup yields CDR1 SGHDT and CDR2 YYEEEE. The CDR3 loop reads CASSLDPVFGQKETQYF. CDR3 in DNA: TGTGCCAGCAGCTTGGACCCGGTTTTCGGACAGAAAGAGACCCAGTACTTC. Combining the CDR3 with reference TRBV5-6 and TRBJ2-5 gives the whole variable domain DAGVTQSPTHLIKTRGQQVTLRCSPKSGHDTVSWYQQALGQGPQFIFQYYEEEERQRGNFPDRFSGHQFPNYSSELNVNALLLGDSALYLCASSLDPVFGQKETQYFGPGTRLLVL.

This chain connects TRBV4-2 to TRBJ2-2; 11 bases line up with TRBD2. CDR3 length equals 15 residues. From germline, CDR1 is LGHNA and CDR2 YNFKEQ. After removal of 5 bases from V and 7 bases from J, the junction contained 6 bases not matched to a gene. The CDR3 sequence: CASSLTSGDRGELFF. The CDR3 nucleotides read TGTGCCAGCAGCTTGACTAGCGGGGACCGCGGGGAGCTGTTTTTT.

The gene calls are TRBV5-6 and TRBJ2-2; 15 positions agree with TRBD2. V shed 5 bases and J 8 bases; nucleotides not matched to a gene: 10. This CDR3 is built from 17 residues. Looked up from germline, CDR1 is SGHDT and CDR2 is YYEEEE. The CDR3 sequence: CASSRRGLAGGSGELFF. The DNA for the CDR3 is TGTGCCAGCAGTAGAAGGGGACTAGCGGGAGGTTCGGGGGAGCTGTTTTTT.

This chain links TRBV7-8 with TRBJ1-1; a possible D gene is TRBD1 (6 bases). This CDR3 is built from 15 residues. Trimming cost V 7 bases and J 4 bases, with 19 bases left between them. Germline assignment: CDR1 SGHVS and CDR2 FQNEAQ. Here the CDR3 reads CASTPSGWGATEAFF. The CDR3 DNA reads TGTGCCAGCACCCCCTCCGGTTGGGGGGCCACTGAAGCTTTCTTT.

The J gene is TRBJ2-5, the V gene TRBV5-6; TRBD1 aligns across 9 bases. This CDR3 is 14 amino acids long. The ends lost 4 bases at V and 4 bases at J; junction bases unmatched: 5. Germline V lookup: CDR1 SGHDT, CDR2 YYEEEE. The CDR3 here is CASSGGQGLETQYF. The CDR3 nucleotides read TGTGCCAGCAGCGGGGGACAGGGTCTAGAGACCCAGTACTTC.

The rearrangement joins TRBV9 to TRBJ1-1, with D hard to call. The germline V gene has CDR1 SGDLS and CDR2 YYNGEE. This CDR3 comprises 15 residues. Trimming shortened V by 0 bases and J by 0 bases, and 9 bases separated the two germline ends. CDR3 protein: CASSVGGKLNTEAFF. CDR3 sequence (DNA): TGTGCCAGCAGCGTAGGTGGGAAGTTGAACACTGAAGCTTTCTTT.

Concerning this clone itself: This CDR3 is also generated by other DNA sequences in the sample. This chain links TRBV9 with TRBJ2-3; 12 nucleotides align to TRBD2. CDR3 length equals 15 residues. CDR1 and CDR2 from the germline V gene are SGDLS and YYNGEE. The ends lost 2 bases at V and 3 bases at J; junction bases unmatched: 1. CDR3 sequence (DNA): TGTGCCAGCAGCGTTCTAGCGGGGGGGACAGATACGCAGTATTTT. It is translated as CASSVLAGGTDTQYF.

This clone was observed once. V is TRBV5-5 and J is TRBJ2-7; D unresolved. The V end was cut by 4 bases, the J end by 0 bases, with 11 bases between. CDR1 is SGHKS and CDR2 is YYEKEE in the germline V gene (reference sequence). The CDR3 is 14 residues long. CDR3 sequence reads: CASSLTSSSYEQYF. The DNA for the CDR3 is TGTGCCAGCAGCCTGACTTCGAGCTCCTACGAGCAGTACTTC.

On this clone itself: Within the sample, other DNA sequences also encode this same CDR3. The chain recombines TRBV2 with TRBJ2-2; 8 bases match TRBD2. In germline, CDR1 is SNHLY, CDR2 FYNNEI. CDR3 length equals 13 residues. The junction had 1 base not matched to a gene; V was cut back by 4 bases and J by 6 bases. The CDR3 loop is CASSVTSAGELFF. The CDR3 DNA sequence: TGTGCCAGCAGTGTGACTAGCGCCGGGGAGCTGTTTTTT.

This clone was counted a few times. V is TRBV6-1 and J is TRBJ2-2; D is ambiguous. The germline gives CDR1 MNHNS, CDR2 SASEGT. The CDR3 is 12 residues long. The V and J ends lost 10 bases and 7 bases respectively, with 13 bases between them. The CDR3 DNA follows: TGTGCCATCCCGTCCCCTTACGGGGAGCTGTTTTTT. Translation gives CAIPSPYGELFF.

This clone was picked up a small number of times. The chain recombines TRBV9 with TRBJ2-7; 11 bases align to TRBD1. In germline, CDR1 is SGDLS, CDR2 YYNGEE. This CDR3 comprises 17 residues. The trim removed 0 bases at V and 0 bases at J, leaving 5 bases unmatched. The CDR3 loop reads CASSVGGTGGDSYEQYF. The DNA for the CDR3 is TGTGCCAGCAGCGTAGGAGGGACAGGGGGAGACTCCTACGAGCAGTACTTC.

The chain is built from TRBV11-1 and TRBJ2-1; D is unclear. CDR3 length equals 14 residues. The V and J ends lost 1 base and 1 base respectively, with 5 bases between them. Germline CDR1 reads SGHAT; CDR2 reads FQDESV (reference sequence). The CDR3 DNA follows: TGTGCCAGCAGCTTAGAAGGATCCTACAATGAGCAGTTCTTC. Translation: CASSLEGSYNEQFF.

The chain has TRBV5-6 and TRBJ2-7; TRBD1 is a possible D gene (6 bases). Trimming took 2 bases from V and 1 from J, leaving 10 bases between them. Germline V gene lookup returns CDR1 SGHDT and CDR2 YYEEEE. This CDR3 has 14 residues. CDR3 DNA: TGTGCCAGCAGCTTTGCAGGGGCTTCCTACGAGCAGTACTTC. Encoded protein: CASSFAGASYEQYF. The full variable domain, its missing parts supplied by reference TRBV5-6 and TRBJ2-7, is DAGVTQSPTHLIKTRGQQVTLRCSPKSGHDTVSWYQQALGQGPQFIFQYYEEEERQRGNFPDRFSGHQFPNYSSELNVNALLLGDSALYLCASSFAGASYEQYFGPGTRLTVT.

This clone was counted once. The chain carries TRBV19 and TRBJ2-2; no reliable D call. Germline V lookup: CDR1 LNHDA, CDR2 SQIVND (reference sequence). CDR3 length: 15 residues. V was trimmed by 4 bases and J by 4 bases, leaving 13 bases between them. The CDR3 DNA reads as TGTGCCAGTAGTAAGATATGGGGTGGCACCGGGGAGCTGTTTTTT. Amino acid sequence: CASSKIWGGTGELFF.

The chain has TRBV18 and TRBJ2-1; 9 nucleotides agree with TRBD1. The CDR3 is 15 residues long. Per germline, CDR1 KGHSH and CDR2 LQKENI. Trimming took 3 bases from V and 7 from J; bases not matched to a gene: 7. The CDR3 sequence is CASSPGTGSRNEQFF. The CDR3 region has the DNA TGTGCCAGCTCACCCGGGACAGGGAGCCGGAATGAGCAGTTCTTC.

The rearrangement uses TRBV5-4 and TRBJ2-3; no clear D. The CDR3 is 15 amino acids. V lost 5 bases, J lost 5 bases, and 18 bases lay in between. Germline CDR1 is SGHNT and CDR2 is YYREEE (reference sequence). The CDR3 loop is CASRRGNVQVDTQYF. DNA for the CDR3: TGTGCCAGCAGACGCGGTAATGTGCAGGTAGATACGCAGTATTTT.

This chain uses TRBV19 with TRBJ1-6, with D tentatively TRBD1 (5 bases). Trimming cost V 3 bases and J 10 bases, with 16 bases left between them. Germline loops: CDR1 LNHDA, CDR2 SQIVND (reference sequence). CDR3 length equals 15 residues. In nucleotides, the CDR3 is TGTGCCAGTAGTATTGGTTCAGGACGGGGCTCACCCCTCCACTTT. Protein sequence: CASSIGSGRGSPLHF.

V usage is TRBV30 and J usage is TRBJ1-5; D not certain. This CDR3 has 13 amino acids. CDR1 is GTSNPN and CDR2 is SVGIG in the germline V gene (reference sequence). With 4 bases removed from V and 0 bases from J, the gap between germline ends came to 7 bases. CDR3 residues: CAWTPGSNQPQHF. CDR3 nucleotides: TGTGCCTGGACCCCCGGTAGCAATCAGCCCCAGCATTTT.

The rearrangement links TRBV4-1 to TRBJ1-4, with D tentatively TRBD1 (5 bases). CDR1 and CDR2 from the germline V gene are MGHRA and YSYEKL. CDR3 length equals 16 residues. Deletions cut 0 bases from V and 7 bases from J, with 15 bases between. CDR3 in amino acids: CASSQDGRGRGEKLFF. The CDR3 DNA sequence: TGCGCCAGCAGCCAAGATGGGAGGGGACGAGGTGAAAAACTGTTTTTT.